This TCR beta chain emerged from a study of PD-1 blockade in classical Hodgkin lymphoma. The study, taken as a whole, reports: At baseline, newly diagnosed patients reportedly showed less TCR diversity than healthy donors. Diversity in CD4+ TCRs, unlike that measured in CD8+ TCRs, had risen significantly by C4D1.

Each and every patient relapsed after autologous stem cell transplantation, and patients got differing brentuximab vedotin exposure. CDR3 size: 13 residues. CDR1 and CDR2 (germline): SGHAT, FQNNGV. V lost 4 bases and J 3 bases, leaving 9 bases between the germline ends. On this clone: Its specificity is unknown.

Clones were sequenced by immunoSEQ multiplex PCR, and TCRdb holds only the in-frame ones, with some missing. The repertoire has about 21,000 clones, about 64% of them found once; the top ten carry nearly 6%. V and J are TRBV11-2 and TRBJ1-2; possibly TRBD1 for D (5 bases). This receptor was identified in a human donor with classical Hodgkin lymphoma. The material sequenced was peripheral blood mononuclear cells (PBMCs), taken at baseline. Here the CDR3 DNA reads TGTGCCAGCAGCTCCCGGGACCACTATGGCTACACCTTC. This encodes CASSSRDHYGYTF.